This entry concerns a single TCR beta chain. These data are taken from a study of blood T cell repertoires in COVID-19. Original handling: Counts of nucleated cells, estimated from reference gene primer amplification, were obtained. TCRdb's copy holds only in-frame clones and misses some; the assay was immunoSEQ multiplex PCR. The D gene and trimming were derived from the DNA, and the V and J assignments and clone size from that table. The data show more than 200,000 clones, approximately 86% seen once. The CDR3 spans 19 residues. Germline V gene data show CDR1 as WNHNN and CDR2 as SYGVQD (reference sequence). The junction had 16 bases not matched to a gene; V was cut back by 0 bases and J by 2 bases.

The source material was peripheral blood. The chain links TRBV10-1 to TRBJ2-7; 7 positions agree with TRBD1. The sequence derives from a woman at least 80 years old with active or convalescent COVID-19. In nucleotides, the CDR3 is TGCGCCAGCAGTGAGTCGCGAATAAGTTTGACAGGGTCAACCTACGAGCAGTACTTC. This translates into CASSESRISLTGSTYEQYF.